One sample yielded the 10 T cell receptor beta chains listed below, sequenced in a study of T-cell reconstitution after alpha-beta-depleted transplantation in children. Molecular barcoding with unique molecular identifiers was used for the TCRbeta library. One entry per CDR3 protein results from TCRdb running MiXCR on the PCR reads. The table has 800,000 to 1,000,000 distinct CDR3 sequences, under 30% seen once; the top ten hold roughly 28%. The input for sequencing was PBMCs, mostly from graft donor cells, taken 360 days after TCRalphabeta/CD19-depleted stem cell transplant. These TCRs come from a boy younger than two who had a stem cell transplant for SCID, so the T cells may come from the graft donor.

This clonotype showed up just a few times. The V and J genes are TRBV29-1 and TRBJ2-1; 8 nucleotides agree with TRBD1. The CDR3 sequence is 17 residues long. The junction had 10 bases not matched to a gene; V was cut back by 3 bases and J by 0 bases. Germline-derived CDR1 and CDR2 are SQVTM and ANQGSEA. The DNA of the CDR3 is TGCAGCGTTGAGAGGGCCTCGACAGGGGTCTCCTACAATGAGCAGTTCTTC. Translated, it gives CSVERASTGVSYNEQFF.

The rearrangement links TRBV7-2 to TRBJ2-7; 7 nucleotides align to TRBD2. The CDR3 sequence is 15 residues long. Germline CDR1 reads SGHTA; CDR2 reads FQGNSA. V gave up 4 bases and J gave up 0 bases; unmatched junction bases: 6. CDR3 sequence: CASSSGGTGSYEQYF. Here the CDR3 DNA reads TGTGCCAGCAGCTCGGGAGGAACGGGCTCCTACGAGCAGTACTTC.

The rearrangement uses TRBV14 and TRBJ1-1; 7 bases agree with TRBD1. The junction had 11 bases not matched to a gene; V was cut back by 3 bases and J by 7 bases. CDR3 length: 15 amino acids. Germline V CDR1 and CDR2: SGHDN, FVKESK. CDR3 nucleotide sequence: TGTGCCAGCAGCCACAGACAGGGCCTAACCCATGAAGCTTTCTTT. Encoded protein: CASSHRQGLTHEAFF.

The genes are TRBV4-1 and TRBJ2-7; weak D call: TRBD1 (5 bases). The ends were cut back, 3 bases at V and 9 bases at J, with 21 bases in the middle. The CDR3 loop spans 15 amino acids. Germline loops: CDR1 MGHRA, CDR2 YSYEKL. DNA for the CDR3: TGCGCCAGCAGCCAGAGCCCCCCGGCAGGGAAAGGGCAGTACTTC. It codes for CASSQSPPAGKGQYF.

The gene calls are TRBV4-2 and TRBJ2-5; D uncertain. The CDR3 runs 16 residues. The germline CDR1 and CDR2 sequences are LGHNA and YNFKEQ. V was shortened by 4 bases and J by 4 bases, with 19 bases between the two germline ends. The CDR3 region is CASSRKGDEPRETQYF. DNA for the CDR3: TGTGCCAGCAGCCGCAAGGGCGATGAGCCCAGAGAGACCCAGTACTTC.

This clonotype was counted only a few times. The junction differs from germline at one of its ends, possibly a read error. The chain's CDR3 is CATSRSNLGTGSFF. Written as DNA, the CDR3 is TGTGCCACCAGCAGATCCAATCTCGGGACAGGGTCCTTCTTC. The V call is TRBV15, the J call TRBJ2-7, with 9 bases fitting TRBD1. This CDR3 has 14 amino acids. Germline V lookup: CDR1 LNHNV, CDR2 YYDKDF (reference sequence).

The chain is built from TRBV2 and TRBJ2-7, with D perhaps matching TRBD1 (6 bases). CDR3 size: 15 residues. Germline-derived CDR1 and CDR2 are SNHLY and FYNNEI. The V gene lost 9 bases and the J gene lost 2 bases, with 20 bases spanning the gap. DNA of the CDR3: TGTGCCAGTACCGAACGAGGGGGTGAACCCTACGAGCAGTACTTC. Translated: CASTERGGEPYEQYF.

V gene TRBV20-1 combines with J gene TRBJ2-2; tentative D call: TRBD1 (6 bases). Trimming pared 3 bases from V and 4 bases from J, leaving 9 bases between. Germline V CDR1 and CDR2: DFQATT, SNEGSKA (reference sequence). This CDR3 contains 13 residues. The CDR3 here is CSARDSSTGELFF. DNA of the CDR3: TGCAGTGCTAGGGACAGCAGCACCGGGGAGCTGTTTTTT.

The J gene is TRBJ2-2, the V gene TRBV5-5, with D tentatively TRBD2 (5 bases). The V end was cut by 1 base, the J end by 6 bases, with 13 bases between. This CDR3 is built from 15 residues. The germline V gene encodes CDR1 SGHKS and CDR2 YYEKEE (reference sequence). In DNA, the CDR3 is TGTGCCAGCAGCTTGTGGCTAGCTCTATCCGGGGAGCTGTTTTTT. Protein: CASSLWLALSGELFF.

The J gene is TRBJ1-1, the V gene TRBV5-1; D call uncertain. From germline, CDR1 is SGHRS and CDR2 YFSETQ. Trimming left V 5 bases short and J 2 bases short, with 10 bases between. This CDR3 has 13 residues. The CDR3 loop is CASRYFLNTEAFF. The CDR3 DNA reads TGCGCCAGCAGATATTTCTTAAACACTGAAGCTTTCTTT.